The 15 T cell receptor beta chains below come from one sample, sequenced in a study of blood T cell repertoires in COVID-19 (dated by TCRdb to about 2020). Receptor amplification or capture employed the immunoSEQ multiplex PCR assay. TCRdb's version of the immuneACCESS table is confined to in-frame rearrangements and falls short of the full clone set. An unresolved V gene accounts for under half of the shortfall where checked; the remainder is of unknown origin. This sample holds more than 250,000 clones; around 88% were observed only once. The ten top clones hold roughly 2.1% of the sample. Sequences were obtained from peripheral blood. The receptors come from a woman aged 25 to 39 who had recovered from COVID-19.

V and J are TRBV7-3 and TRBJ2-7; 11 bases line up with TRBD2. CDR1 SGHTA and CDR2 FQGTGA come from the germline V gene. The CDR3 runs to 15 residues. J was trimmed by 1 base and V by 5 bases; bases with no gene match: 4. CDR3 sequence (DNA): TGTGCCAGCAGCCTCGGGACTAGCGGTTCCTACGAGCAGTACTTC. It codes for CASSLGTSGSYEQYF.

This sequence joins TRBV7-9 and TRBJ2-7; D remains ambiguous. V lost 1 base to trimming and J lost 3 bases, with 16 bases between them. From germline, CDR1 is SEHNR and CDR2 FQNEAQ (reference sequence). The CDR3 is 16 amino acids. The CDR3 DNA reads TGTGCCAGCAGCTTAGGAGGCGGTAGAGTGGGCTACGAGCAGTACTTC. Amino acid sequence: CASSLGGGRVGYEQYF.

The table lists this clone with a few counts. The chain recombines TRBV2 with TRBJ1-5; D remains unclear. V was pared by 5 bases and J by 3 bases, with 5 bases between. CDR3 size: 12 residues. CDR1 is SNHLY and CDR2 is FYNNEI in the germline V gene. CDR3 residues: CASSRPNQPQHF. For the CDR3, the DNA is TGTGCCAGCAGTCGTCCCAATCAGCCCCAGCATTTT.

CDR3 DNA: TGTGCCAGTAGAGAGGGGGCTGCAGATACGCAGTATTTT. This sequence encodes CASREGAADTQYF. This sequence joins TRBV19 and TRBJ2-3; 7 nucleotides agree with TRBD1. The CDR3 is 13 amino acids. V lost 6 bases, J lost 4 bases, and 4 bases stayed unmatched. Germline V lookup: CDR1 LNHDA, CDR2 SQIVND (reference sequence).

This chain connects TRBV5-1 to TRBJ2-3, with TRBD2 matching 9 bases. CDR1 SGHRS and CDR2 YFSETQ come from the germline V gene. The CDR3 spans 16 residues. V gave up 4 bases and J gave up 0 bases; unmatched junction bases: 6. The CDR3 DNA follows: TGCGCCAGCAGCCCGGGACTAGCTACTAGCACAGATACGCAGTATTTT. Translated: CASSPGLATSTDTQYF.

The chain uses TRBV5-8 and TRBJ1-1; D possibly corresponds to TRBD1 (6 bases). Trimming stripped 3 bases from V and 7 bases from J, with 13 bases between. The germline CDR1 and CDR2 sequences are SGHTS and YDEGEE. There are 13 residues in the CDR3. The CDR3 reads CASSYDRTFEAFF. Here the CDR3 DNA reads TGTGCCAGCAGCTATGACAGGACCTTTGAAGCTTTCTTT.

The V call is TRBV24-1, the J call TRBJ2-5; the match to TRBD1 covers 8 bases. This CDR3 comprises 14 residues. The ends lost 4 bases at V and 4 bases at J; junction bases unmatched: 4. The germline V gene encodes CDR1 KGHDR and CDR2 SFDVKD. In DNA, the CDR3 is TGTGCCACCAGTGACTCAGGGGGCGGAGAGACCCAGTACTTC. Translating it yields CATSDSGGGETQYF.

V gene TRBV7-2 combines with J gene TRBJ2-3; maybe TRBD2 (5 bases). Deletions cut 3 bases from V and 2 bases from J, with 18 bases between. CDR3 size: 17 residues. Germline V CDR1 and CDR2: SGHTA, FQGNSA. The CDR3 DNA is TGTGCCAGCAGCTTTCATTCGAATCGGCGGGCCACAGATACGCAGTATTTT. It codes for CASSFHSNRRATDTQYF.

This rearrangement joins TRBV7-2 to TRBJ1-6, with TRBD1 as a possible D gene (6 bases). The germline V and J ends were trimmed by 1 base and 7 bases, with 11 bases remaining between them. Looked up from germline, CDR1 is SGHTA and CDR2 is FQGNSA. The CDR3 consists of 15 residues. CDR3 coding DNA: TGTGCCAGCAGCTTAGGGGGGACAAGGAATTCACCCCTCCACTTT. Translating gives CASSLGGTRNSPLHF. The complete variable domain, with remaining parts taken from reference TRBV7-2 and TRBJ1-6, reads GAGVSQSPSNKVTEKGKDVELRCDPISGHTALYWYRQSLGQGLEFLIYFQGNSAPDKSGLPSDRFSAERTGGSVSTLTIQRTQQEDSAVYLCASSLGGTRNSPLHFGNGTRLTVT.

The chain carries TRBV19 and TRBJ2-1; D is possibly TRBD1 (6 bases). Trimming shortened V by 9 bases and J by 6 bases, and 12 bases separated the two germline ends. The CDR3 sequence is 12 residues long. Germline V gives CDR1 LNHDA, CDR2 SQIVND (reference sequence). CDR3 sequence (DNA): TGTGCCAGCACTACAGGGTTCAATGAGCAGTTCTTC. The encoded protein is CASTTGFNEQFF.

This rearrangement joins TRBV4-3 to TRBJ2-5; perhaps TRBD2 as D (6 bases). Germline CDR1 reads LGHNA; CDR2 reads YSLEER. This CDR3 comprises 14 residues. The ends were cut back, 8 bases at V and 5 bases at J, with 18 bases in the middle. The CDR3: CASSSGVSGETQYF. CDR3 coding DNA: TGCGCCAGCTCTTCGGGAGTATCTGGTGAGACCCAGTACTTC.

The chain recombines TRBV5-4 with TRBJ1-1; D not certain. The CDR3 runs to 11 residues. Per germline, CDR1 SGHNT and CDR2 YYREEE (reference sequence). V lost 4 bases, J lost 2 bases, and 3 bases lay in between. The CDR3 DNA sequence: TGTGCCAGCAGCCATAACACTGAAGCTTTCTTT. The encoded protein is CASSHNTEAFF.

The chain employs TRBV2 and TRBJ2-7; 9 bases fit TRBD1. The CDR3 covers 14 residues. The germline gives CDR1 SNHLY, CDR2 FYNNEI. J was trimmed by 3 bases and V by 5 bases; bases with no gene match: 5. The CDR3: CASSLGQGIYEQYF. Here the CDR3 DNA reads TGTGCCAGCAGTTTGGGACAGGGAATCTACGAGCAGTACTTC.

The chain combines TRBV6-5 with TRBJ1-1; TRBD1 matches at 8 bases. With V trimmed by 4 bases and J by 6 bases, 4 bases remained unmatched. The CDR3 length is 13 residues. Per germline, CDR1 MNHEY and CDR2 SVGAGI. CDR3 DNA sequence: TGTGCCAGCAGTTGGACAGGGAGGTCTGAAGCTTTCTTT. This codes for CASSWTGRSEAFF.

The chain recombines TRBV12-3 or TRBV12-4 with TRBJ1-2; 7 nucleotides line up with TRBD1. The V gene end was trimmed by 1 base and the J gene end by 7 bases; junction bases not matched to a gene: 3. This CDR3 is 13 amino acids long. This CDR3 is CASSLETGSGYTF. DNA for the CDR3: TGTGCCAGCAGTTTAGAGACAGGGAGTGGCTACACCTTC.